This T cell receptor (beta chain) originates from a study of blood T cell repertoires in COVID-19. Overall study: Some COVID-19 samples were acute and others convalescent; all came from the United States, Italy and Spain. Sources were T cells, B-cell-depleted T cells, or PBMCs; the material itself was cDNA or gDNA.

Original methodology: Amplifying reference gene primers gave estimates of nucleated cell counts. Libraries were prepared by immunoSEQ multiplex PCR; TCRdb keeps only in-frame clonotypes and omits some of them. V and J calls and clone size come straight from that table; D and trimming were deduced from the DNA. Among just over 65,000 clones listed, 89% were seen once. This clone occurred once. V lost 5 bases to trimming and J lost 8 bases; unmatched junction nucleotides: 26. Germline values: CDR1 MDHEN, CDR2 SYDVKM. CDR3 size: 19 residues. The sample taken for sequencing was peripheral blood. This rearrangement joins TRBV28 to TRBJ1-2; 7 nucleotides line up with TRBD1. The TCR was taken from a man aged 60 to 75 with acute or convalescent COVID-19. The CDR3 is CASSLPLGQERARPSGYTF. CDR3 bases: TGTGCCAGCAGTCTCCCCCTTGGACAGGAAAGGGCCCGTCCGTCCGGCTACACCTTC.